These 4 T cell receptor beta chains originate from one sample sequenced in a study of OX40 agonist ivuxolimab in advanced cancers. The repertoire was sequenced with immunoSEQ multiplex PCR; TCRdb's copy has only in-frame clones and lacks some. The sample has some 30,000 clones, 84% seen once. Sequencing used CD4+ or CD8+ T cells sorted from blood, obtained in a trial of the OX40 agonist ivuxolimab. These receptor sequences come from an adult with an advanced solid tumor such as melanoma, head and neck, liver or kidney cancer.

The V gene is TRBV7-6, the J gene TRBJ2-5, with 10 bases aligning to TRBD2. The CDR3 extends over 15 amino acids. Germline V gene sequence: CDR1 SGHVS, CDR2 FNYEAQ. Losses at the gene ends were 5 bases for V and 7 bases for J; bases not matched to a gene: 10. CDR3 sequence (DNA): TGTGCCAGCAGCCCAACTAGCGGGGCCCCGAGGACCCAGTACTTC. Its protein is CASSPTSGAPRTQYF.

The count of this clone is one. J is TRBJ1-4 and V is TRBV5-1; TRBD1 matches at 7 bases. Germline V CDR1 and CDR2: SGHRS, YFSETQ. The CDR3 has 14 amino acids. The junction had 6 bases not matched to a gene; V was cut back by 5 bases and J by 5 bases. CDR3 region: CASRRRDRNEKLFF. The CDR3 DNA reads as TGCGCCAGCAGACGCCGGGACAGAAATGAAAAACTGTTTTTT.

The chain joins TRBV7-2 to TRBJ2-7; the D is unclear. V lost 5 bases, J lost 3 bases, and 5 bases lay in between. This CDR3 has 11 residues. Germline values: CDR1 SGHTA, CDR2 FQGNSA. As DNA, the CDR3 is TGTGCCAGCAGCACCCTCTACGAGCAGTACTTC. This sequence encodes CASSTLYEQYF.

This clone was counted once. The chain employs TRBV6-5 and TRBJ2-7, with D possibly being TRBD2 (6 bases). Germline assignment: CDR1 MNHEY and CDR2 SVGAGI. V dropped 0 bases and J dropped 1 base, with 10 bases sitting between them. The CDR3 runs to 15 residues. The CDR3 protein is CASSYSRGGSYEQYF. The CDR3, as DNA: TGTGCCAGCAGTTACTCCCGAGGAGGGTCCTACGAGCAGTACTTC.